A single sample gave rise to the 25 T cell receptor beta chains below, sequenced in a study of T cells in Graves' hyperthyroidism and ophthalmopathy. TCR beta CDR3 region amplification was performed from RNA transcripts. A set of HTBI primers served as the primers for a first-round RT-PCR of the TCR CDR3. TCRdb re-derived calls from the multiplex PCR reads in MiXCR, one entry per CDR3 protein. The top ten hold 28% of the sample, which has around 350,000 distinct CDR3 sequences, more than 15% seen once. The sample comprised blood. All receptors derive from a young woman with Graves' hyperthyroidism that later progressed to Graves' ophthalmopathy.

This clonotype was observed a few times. This chain links TRBV7-6 with TRBJ2-2; D gene ambiguous. Germline V gene data show CDR1 as SGHVS and CDR2 as FNYEAQ. V shed 4 bases and J shed 4 bases, with 13 bases lying between them. The CDR3 contains 15 residues. Here the CDR3 reads CASSWRLESTGELFF. The DNA for the CDR3 is TGTGCCAGCAGCTGGCGTCTAGAATCCACCGGGGAGCTGTTTTTT.

The table lists this clonotype with a few counts. The chain is built from TRBV28 and TRBJ2-3; D might be TRBD2 (6 bases). Deletions cut 3 bases from V and 4 bases from J, with 17 bases between. The CDR3 loop spans 16 amino acids. The germline CDR1 and CDR2 sequences are MDHEN and SYDVKM. CDR3 amino acids: CASSFLVGRYSDTQYF. In DNA, the CDR3 is TGTGCCAGCAGTTTTCTGGTCGGGAGATATTCAGATACGCAGTATTTT.

This clonotype appeared many times. The chain carries TRBV20-1 and TRBJ2-7, with D possibly being TRBD1 (6 bases). Germline V gives CDR1 DFQATT, CDR2 SNEGSKA (reference sequence). V lost 0 bases and J 3 bases, leaving 9 bases between the germline ends. The CDR3 loop spans 13 amino acids. DNA for the CDR3: TGCAGTGCTAGAGACAGGGGTGGCTACGAGCAGTACTTC. Its protein product is CSARDRGGYEQYF.

This clonotype came up many times. The chain recombines TRBV2 with TRBJ1-2; no definite D call. Germline V CDR1 and CDR2: SNHLY, FYNNEI. Trimming left V 8 bases short and J 2 bases short, with 3 bases between. The CDR3 loop spans 10 amino acids. CDR3 DNA: TGTGCCAGCGCCAACTATGGCTACACCTTC. It translates to CASANYGYTF. Together with reference TRBV2 and TRBJ1-2, the CDR3 gives the full variable domain: EPEVTQTPSHQVTQMGQEVILRCVPISNHLYFYWYRQILGQKVEFLVSFYNNEISEKSEIFDDQFSVERPDGSNFTLKIRSTKLEDSAMYFCASANYGYTFGSGTRLTVV.

This clonotype has a handful of counts. The gene calls are TRBV28 and TRBJ2-2; a possible D gene is TRBD2 (5 bases). The CDR3 consists of 13 residues. Germline values: CDR1 MDHEN, CDR2 SYDVKM. Trimming pared 5 bases from V and 11 bases from J, leaving 15 bases between. The CDR3 spells CASSSGRRIELFF. In DNA, the CDR3 is TGTGCCAGCAGTAGCGGACGGCGGATAGAGCTGTTTTTT.

This clonotype came up many times. This chain links TRBV29-1 with TRBJ1-1; D might be TRBD1 (6 bases). V lost 6 bases and J lost 5, with 10 bases in between. This CDR3 spans 11 amino acids. Germline V CDR1 and CDR2: SQVTM, ANQGSEA. This CDR3 is CSVGTPTEAFF. DNA of the CDR3: TGCAGCGTAGGGACACCAACTGAAGCTTTCTTT.

This clonotype was counted at least ten times. This chain joins TRBV27 and TRBJ2-3; no definite D call. The germline V gene encodes CDR1 MNHEY and CDR2 SMNVEV (reference sequence). The CDR3 consists of 16 residues. With 0 bases removed from V and 2 bases from J, the gap between germline ends came to 12 bases. For the CDR3, the DNA is TGTGCCAGCAGTTTATCGTCAGTCCCCACCACAGATACGCAGTATTTT. Amino acids: CASSLSSVPTTDTQYF.

For this clonotype: One junction end disagrees with the germline gene, perhaps due to a read error. The CDR3 is CASSILAGGPTTDTHYF. CDR3 DNA sequence: TGTGCCAGCAGCATACTAGCGGGAGGGCCCACCACAGATACGCATTATTTT. V and J are TRBV7-8 and TRBJ2-3; 13 bases fit TRBD2. The CDR3 is 17 amino acids. Germline assignment: CDR1 SGHVS and CDR2 FQNEAQ.

This clonotype was picked up many times. The chain recombines TRBV28 with TRBJ1-3; D gene ambiguous. Trimming cost V 5 bases and J 3 bases, with 11 bases left between them. Germline CDR1 and CDR2: MDHEN and SYDVKM. There are 14 residues in the CDR3. The CDR3 sequence: CASSPSSNGNTIYF. The DNA for the CDR3 is TGTGCCAGCAGTCCTAGTTCTAATGGAAACACCATATATTTT.

V and J are TRBV5-4 and TRBJ2-3; a weak D match, TRBD2 (6 bases). The V gene lost 2 bases and the J gene lost 8 bases, with 21 bases spanning the gap. The V gene's germline CDR1 is SGHNT and CDR2 YYREEE (reference sequence). The CDR3 has 16 residues. DNA of the CDR3: TGTGCCAGCAGCTTTAGGGCTAGCGACCCGTACGGTACGCAGTATTTT. This gives the protein CASSFRASDPYGTQYF.

This clonotype was counted at least ten times. The chain carries TRBV7-8 and TRBJ2-1; 10 positions agree with TRBD2. The ends lost 3 bases at V and 7 bases at J; junction bases unmatched: 12. Germline assignment: CDR1 SGHVS and CDR2 FQNEAQ. This CDR3 is 17 amino acids long. DNA for the CDR3: TGTGCCAGCAGCTTCTGGTCTTCTAGCGGGAGAGGGAATGAGCAGTTCTTC. The encoded protein is CASSFWSSSGRGNEQFF.

This clonotype was detected ten times or more. V usage is TRBV27 and J usage is TRBJ1-1, with TRBD1 matching over 10 bases. Trimming took 6 bases from V and 2 from J; bases not matched to a gene: 3. The CDR3 runs to 14 residues. Germline CDR1 MNHEY, CDR2 SMNVEV (reference sequence). CDR3: CASRWTGGNTEAFF. In DNA form, the CDR3 reads TGTGCCAGCAGATGGACAGGGGGTAACACTGAAGCTTTCTTT.

This clonotype came up many times. This rearrangement joins TRBV12-3 or TRBV12-4 to TRBJ2-7; 7 bases align to TRBD2. The V and J ends lost 7 bases and 2 bases, in that order; junction bases with no gene match: 8. The CDR3 spans 14 residues. This CDR3 is CASTWTRSAYEQYF. The CDR3 coding sequence is TGTGCCAGCACCTGGACTAGGAGCGCCTACGAGCAGTACTTC.

The chain is built from TRBV28 and TRBJ2-3; TRBD2 matches 11 bases. J gave up 0 bases and V 4 bases, and 12 bases lay outside the gene matches. The CDR3 is made up of 19 amino acids. Germline V lookup: CDR1 MDHEN, CDR2 SYDVKM. Here the CDR3 reads CASSYDRPLAGGSTDTQYF. Here the CDR3 DNA reads TGTGCCAGCAGTTACGACAGGCCTCTAGCGGGAGGAAGCACAGATACGCAGTATTTT. Combining the CDR3 with reference TRBV28 and TRBJ2-3 gives the whole variable domain DVKVTQSSRYLVKRTGEKVFLECVQDMDHENMFWYRQDPGLGLRLIYFSYDVKMKEKGDIPEGYSVSREKKERFSLILESASTNQTSMYLCASSYDRPLAGGSTDTQYFGPGTRLTVL.

There are a few counts of this clonotype. The chain combines TRBV6-1 with TRBJ2-4; D may be TRBD2 (7 bases). The germline V gene has CDR1 MNHNS and CDR2 SASEGT. The CDR3 covers 15 residues. Trimming removed 1 base from V and 6 bases from J, with 13 bases in between. CDR3 region: CASSEVGGRGNIQYF. DNA for the CDR3: TGTGCCAGCAGTGAAGTCGGGGGGCGCGGAAACATTCAGTACTTC.

This clonotype has only a few counts. The rearrangement joins TRBV20-1 to TRBJ1-1; D call uncertain. This CDR3 contains 12 residues. Per germline, CDR1 DFQATT and CDR2 SNEGSKA (reference sequence). The V gene lost 3 bases and the J gene lost 2 bases, with 7 bases spanning the gap. The DNA of the CDR3 is TGCAGTGCTAGTGAGGGCAACACTGAAGCTTTCTTT. It codes for CSASEGNTEAFF.

The chain recombines TRBV6-5 with TRBJ2-5; D is perhaps TRBD2 (6 bases). This CDR3 comprises 15 residues. V lost 2 bases and J 4 bases, leaving 14 bases between the germline ends. CDR1 and CDR2 (germline): MNHEY, SVGAGI. This chain's CDR3 is CASSYREVGGETQYF. Written as DNA, the CDR3 is TGTGCCAGCAGTTACAGGGAGGTGGGAGGAGAGACCCAGTACTTC.

Points on this clonotype: A clone one base away is much larger, so this may be a read error. The chain has TRBV11-2 and TRBJ1-1; D remains ambiguous. Germline V gives CDR1 SGHAT, CDR2 FQNNGV. The CDR3 is 15 amino acids. DNA for the CDR3: TGTGCCAGCAGCTTAATGGCACCGACGAACCCTGAAGCTTTCTTT. The encoded protein is CASSLMAPTNPEAFF.

There are many counts of this clonotype. The chain joins TRBV20-1 to TRBJ2-7; D possibly corresponds to TRBD1 (6 bases). The CDR3 runs to 12 residues. Between the trimmed V and J ends, which lost 6 bases and 3 bases, there was a span of 12 bases. Germline values: CDR1 DFQATT, CDR2 SNEGSKA (reference sequence). The CDR3 coding sequence is TGCAGTGCAACAGGACAGTACTACGAGCAGTACTTC. Translated, it gives CSATGQYYEQYF.

This clonotype was seen ten or more times. This chain links TRBV18 with TRBJ1-3; TRBD1 agrees at 9 bases. J was trimmed by 4 bases and V by 2 bases; bases with no gene match: 3. This CDR3 is 15 amino acids long. Looked up from germline, CDR1 is KGHSH and CDR2 is LQKENI. The chain's CDR3 is CASSPDRGDGNTIYF. The CDR3 DNA is TGTGCCAGCTCACCAGACAGGGGGGACGGAAACACCATATATTTT.

A few counts support this clonotype. The chain is built from TRBV7-3 and TRBJ2-7; 11 nucleotides align to TRBD2. V was pared by 5 bases and J by 7 bases, with 19 bases of the junction left unmatched. CDR1 and CDR2 from the germline V gene are SGHTA and FQGTGA. The CDR3 extends over 18 amino acids. CDR3 loop: CASSPRYGDSGRAREQYF. CDR3 bases: TGTGCCAGCAGCCCACGATATGGAGATAGCGGGAGGGCTCGGGAGCAGTACTTC.

Concerning this clonotype itself: Given a much more abundant clone one base away, this may be a read error. The chain uses TRBV6-2 or TRBV6-3 and TRBJ2-7, with D possibly TRBD2 on 6 matching bases. The J call may be wrong; the DNA end is better matched by TRBJ2-1. Germline-derived CDR1 and CDR2 are MNHEY and SVGEGT. This CDR3 spans 15 amino acids. CDR3 in amino acids: CASSYSGGESYEQFF. As DNA, the CDR3 is TGTGCCAGCAGTTACTCGGGGGGAGAGTCCTACGAGCAGTTCTTC.

This clonotype was recorded many times. J is TRBJ1-1 and V is TRBV18, with D possibly matching TRBD1 (5 bases). This CDR3 has 14 amino acids. CDR1 and CDR2 from the germline V gene are KGHSH and LQKENI. V was cut by 1 base and J by 0 bases, with 6 bases left in between. CDR3 sequence (DNA): TGTGCCAGCTCACCACAGGGGATGAACACTGAAGCTTTCTTT. It is translated as CASSPQGMNTEAFF.

The rearrangement links TRBV13 to TRBJ1-1, with D possibly being TRBD1 (5 bases). Trimming took off 0 bases at V and 7 bases at J, with 9 bases between the two ends. The length of the CDR3 is 13 residues. Germline CDR1 reads PRHDT; CDR2 reads FYEKMQ (reference sequence). CDR3 DNA sequence: TGTGCCAGCAGCTTAGGGCCGGGACTTGAAGCTTTCTTT. Its protein is CASSLGPGLEAFF.

Comment on this clonotype: The junction shows a germline mismatch at one end, possibly a read error. The rearrangement links TRBV9 to TRBJ1-2; 8 nucleotides match TRBD1. The CDR3 covers 18 residues. Germline CDR1 is SGDLS and CDR2 is YYNGEE. The CDR3 DNA follows: TGTGCCAGCAGCCCGGCCGGGACAGGTTCCCGAGCTAACTATGGCTGCACCTTC. This codes for CASSPAGTGSRANYGCTF. The variable domain in full, completed from reference TRBV9 and TRBJ1-2, reads DSGVTQTPKHLITATGQRVTLRCSPRSGDLSVYWYQQSLDQGLQFLIQYYNGEERAKGNILERFSAQQFPDLHSELNLSSLELGDSALYFCASSPAGTGSRANYGCTFGSGTRLTVV.